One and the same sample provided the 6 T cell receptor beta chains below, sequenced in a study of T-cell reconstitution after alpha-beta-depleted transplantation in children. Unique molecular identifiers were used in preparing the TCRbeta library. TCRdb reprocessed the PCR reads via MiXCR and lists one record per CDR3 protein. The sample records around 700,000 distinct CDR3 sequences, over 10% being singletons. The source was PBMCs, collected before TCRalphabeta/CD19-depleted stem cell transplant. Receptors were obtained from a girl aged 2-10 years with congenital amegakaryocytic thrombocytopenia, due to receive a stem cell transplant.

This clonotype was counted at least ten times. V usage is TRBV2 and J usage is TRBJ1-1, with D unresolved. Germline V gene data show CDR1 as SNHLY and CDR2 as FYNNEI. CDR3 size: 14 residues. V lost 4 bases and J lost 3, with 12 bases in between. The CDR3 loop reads CASSVWEKHTEAFF. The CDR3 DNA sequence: TGTGCCAGCAGTGTTTGGGAGAAACACACTGAAGCTTTCTTT.

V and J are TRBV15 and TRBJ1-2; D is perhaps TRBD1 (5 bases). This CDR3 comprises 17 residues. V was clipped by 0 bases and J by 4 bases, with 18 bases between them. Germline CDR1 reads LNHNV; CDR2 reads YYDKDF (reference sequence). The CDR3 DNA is TGTGCCACCAGCAGAGATTCGGGGGAAGGTGCAGTCTATGGCTACACCTTC. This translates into CATSRDSGEGAVYGYTF.

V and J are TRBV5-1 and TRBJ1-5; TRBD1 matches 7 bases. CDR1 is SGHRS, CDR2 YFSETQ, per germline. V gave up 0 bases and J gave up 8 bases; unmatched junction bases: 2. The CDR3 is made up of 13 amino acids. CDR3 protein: CASSLGTGEPQHF. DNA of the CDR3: TGCGCCAGCAGCTTGGGCACAGGGGAGCCCCAGCATTTT.

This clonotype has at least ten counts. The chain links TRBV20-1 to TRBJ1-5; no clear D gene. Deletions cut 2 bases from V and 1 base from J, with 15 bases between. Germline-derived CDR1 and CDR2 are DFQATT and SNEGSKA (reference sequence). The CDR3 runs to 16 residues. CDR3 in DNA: TGCAGTGCTAGATTTGCAGGCGGAGGGAGCAATCAGCCCCAGCATTTT. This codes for CSARFAGGGSNQPQHF.

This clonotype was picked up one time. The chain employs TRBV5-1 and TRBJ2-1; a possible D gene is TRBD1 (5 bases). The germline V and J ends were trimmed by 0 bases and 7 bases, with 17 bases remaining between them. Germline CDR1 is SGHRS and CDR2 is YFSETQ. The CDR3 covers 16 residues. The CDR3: CASSLVQGIRWNEQFF. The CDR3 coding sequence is TGCGCCAGCAGCTTGGTTCAGGGCATAAGGTGGAATGAGCAGTTCTTC.

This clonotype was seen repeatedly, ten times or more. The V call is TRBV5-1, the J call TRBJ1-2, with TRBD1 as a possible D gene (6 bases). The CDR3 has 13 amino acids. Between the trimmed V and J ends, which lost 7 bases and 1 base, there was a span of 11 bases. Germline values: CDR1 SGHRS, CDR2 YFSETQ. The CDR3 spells CASGQLNNYGYTF. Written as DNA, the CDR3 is TGCGCCAGCGGACAGCTGAATAACTATGGCTACACCTTC.